The text below deals with one T cell receptor beta chain. Its antigen is unidentified. These data come from a study of early stage breast cancer tumors. Across the study: Most of the 16 invasive tumors were ER+, PR+ and HER2-.

Study results and limitations: Bulk DNA sequencing of unsorted cells missed chain pairing and markers.

This CDR3 region has 12 residues. The V gene lost 2 bases and the J gene lost 6 bases, with 7 bases spanning the gap. Germline CDR1 is KGHSH and CDR2 is LQKENI. Each sample had two DNA replicates, 0.5 to 0.65 ug blood or around 1.6 ug tissue. Measured with immunoSEQ multiplex PCR; TCRdb has only the in-frame clones, and not every one. Of around 13,000 clones listed, roughly 83% are singletons. The sequence came from a person in their fifties with breast cancer. The chain recombines TRBV18 with TRBJ1-1, with D unclear. The source material was normal breast tissue next to the tumor. The CDR3 region has the DNA TGTGCCAGCTCACCAGACGACGCTGAAGCTTTCTTT. It translates to CASSPDDAEAFF.